Sequencing of this T cell receptor (beta chain) was carried out in a study of shared T cell receptors in the human thymus. Repertoires were generated with immunoSEQ multiplex PCR, while TCRdb's copy carries only in-frame clones and drops some. This sample yields hundreds of thousands of clones, of which approximately 85% are seen a single time; roughly 0.01% belongs to the top ten. This CDR3 is 15 amino acids long. Germline assignment: CDR1 MGHDK and CDR2 SYGVNS. V was pared by 5 bases and J by 2 bases, with 13 bases between. This sample was also put to use in a study of human thymus T cells. As that report states: Donation was from healthy Finnish infants who were having corrective surgery that addressed congenital heart defects. Thymic and blood repertoires seemed to show skewed V and J gene use.

The sequence was collected from a girl under three years old with a congenital heart defect. What was sequenced was thymocytes. The V gene is TRBV25-1, the J gene TRBJ1-5; D perhaps matches TRBD1 (6 bases). The CDR3 sequence is CASSRAGEGNQPQHF. In DNA form, the CDR3 reads TGTGCCAGCAGTAGGGCAGGGGAAGGCAATCAGCCCCAGCATTTT.